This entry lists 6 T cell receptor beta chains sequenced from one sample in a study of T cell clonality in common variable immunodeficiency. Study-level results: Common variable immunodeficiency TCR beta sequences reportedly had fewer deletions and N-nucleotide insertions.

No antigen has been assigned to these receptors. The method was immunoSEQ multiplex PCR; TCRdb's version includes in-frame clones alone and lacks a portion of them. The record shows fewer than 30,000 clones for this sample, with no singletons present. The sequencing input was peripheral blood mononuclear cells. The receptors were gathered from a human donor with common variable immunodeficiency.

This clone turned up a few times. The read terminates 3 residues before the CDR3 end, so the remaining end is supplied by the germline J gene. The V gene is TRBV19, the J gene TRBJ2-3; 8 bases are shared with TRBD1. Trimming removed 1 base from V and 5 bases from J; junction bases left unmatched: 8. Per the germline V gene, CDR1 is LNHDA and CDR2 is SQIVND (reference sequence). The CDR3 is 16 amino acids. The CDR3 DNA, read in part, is TGTGCCAGTAGTATAGCGGGCAGGGGGCTTCAAGATACG. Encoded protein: CASSIAGRGLQDT. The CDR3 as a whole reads CASSIAGRGLQDTQYF.

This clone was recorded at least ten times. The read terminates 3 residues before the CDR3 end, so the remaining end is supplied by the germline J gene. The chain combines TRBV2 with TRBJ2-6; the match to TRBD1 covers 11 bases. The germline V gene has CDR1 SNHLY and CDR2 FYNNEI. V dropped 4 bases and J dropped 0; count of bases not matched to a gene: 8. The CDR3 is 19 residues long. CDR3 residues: CASSVNRGQGGSGANVLTF. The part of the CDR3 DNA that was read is TGTGCCAGCAGTGTTAATAGGGGACAGGGGGGCTCTGGGGCCAACGTC. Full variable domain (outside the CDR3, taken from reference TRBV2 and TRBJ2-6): EPEVTQTPSHQVTQMGQEVILRCVPISNHLYFYWYRQILGQKVEFLVSFYNNEISEKSEIFDDQFSVERPDGSNFTLKIRSTKLEDSAMYFCASSVNRGQGGSGANVLTFGAGSRLTVL.

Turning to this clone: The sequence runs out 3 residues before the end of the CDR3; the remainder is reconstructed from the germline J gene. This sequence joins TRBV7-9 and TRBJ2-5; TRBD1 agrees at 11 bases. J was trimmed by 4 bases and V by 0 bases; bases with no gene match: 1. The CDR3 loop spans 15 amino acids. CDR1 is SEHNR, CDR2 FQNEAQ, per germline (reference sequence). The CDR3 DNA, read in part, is TGTGCCAGCAGCTTAGCCGGGACAGGGGGAGAGACC. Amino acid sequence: CASSLAGTGGET. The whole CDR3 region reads CASSLAGTGGETQYF.

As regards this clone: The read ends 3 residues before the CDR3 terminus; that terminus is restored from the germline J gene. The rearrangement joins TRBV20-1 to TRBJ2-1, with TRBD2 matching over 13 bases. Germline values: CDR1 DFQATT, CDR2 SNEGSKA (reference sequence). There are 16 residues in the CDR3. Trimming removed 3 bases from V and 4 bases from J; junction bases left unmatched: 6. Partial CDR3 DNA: TGCAGTGCTAGGAGGGGACTAGCGGGGTCATACAATGAG. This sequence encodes CSARRGLAGSYNE. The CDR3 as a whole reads CSARRGLAGSYNEQFF.

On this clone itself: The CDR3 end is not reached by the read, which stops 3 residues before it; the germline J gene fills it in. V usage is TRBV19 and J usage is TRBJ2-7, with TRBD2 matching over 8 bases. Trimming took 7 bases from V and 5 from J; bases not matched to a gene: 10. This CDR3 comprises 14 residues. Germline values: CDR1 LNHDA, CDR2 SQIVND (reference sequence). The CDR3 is CASTPGTRGHEQYF. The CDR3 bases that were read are TGTGCCAGTACTCCAGGGACTAGGGGCCACGAG. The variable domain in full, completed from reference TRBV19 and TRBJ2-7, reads DGGITQSPKYLFRKEGQNVTLSCEQNLNHDAMYWYRQDPGQGLRLIYYSQIVNDFQKGDIAEGYSVSREKKESFPLTVTSAQKNPTAFYLCASTPGTRGHEQYFGPGTRLTVT.

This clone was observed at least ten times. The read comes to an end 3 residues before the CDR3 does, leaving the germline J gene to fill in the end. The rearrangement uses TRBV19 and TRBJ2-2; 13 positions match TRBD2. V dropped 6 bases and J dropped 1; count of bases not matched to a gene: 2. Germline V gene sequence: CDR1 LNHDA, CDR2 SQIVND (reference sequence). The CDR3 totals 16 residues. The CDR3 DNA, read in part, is TGTGCCAGTAGCGGGACTAGCGGGGTGAACACCGGGGAG. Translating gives CASSGTSGVNTGE. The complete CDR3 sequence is CASSGTSGVNTGELFF.